The 21 T cell receptor beta chains presented below share a single source sample, sequenced in a study of cytomegalovirus exposure and HLA in healthy donors. The PCR made use of 60 Vbeta and 13 Jbeta primers. TCRdb keeps only in-frame clones here, not all; method: immunoSEQ multiplex PCR. The table records around 150,000 clones, roughly three fifths of them present only once. Specimen: PBMCs. The source of these receptors is a male donor in good health and CMV-seronegative.

This clone was observed a few times. The J gene is TRBJ1-5, the V gene TRBV5-8; D uncertain. CDR1 and CDR2 (germline): SGHTS, YDEGEE. This CDR3 contains 14 residues. V gave up 4 bases and J gave up 6 bases, with 14 bases separating them. The CDR3 DNA reads TGTGCCAGCAGCCCCGACTACGGCGGTCAGCCCCAGCATTTT. This translates into CASSPDYGGQPQHF. Together with reference TRBV5-8 and TRBJ1-5, the CDR3 gives the full variable domain: EAGVTQSPTHLIKTRGQQATLRCSPISGHTSVYWYQQALGLGLQFLLWYDEGEERNRGNFPPRFSGRQFPNYSSELNVNALELEDSALYLCASSPDYGGQPQHFGDGTRLSIL.

The V call is TRBV15, the J call TRBJ1-2, with TRBD1 identical over 9 bases. This CDR3 has 15 amino acids. Germline-derived CDR1 and CDR2 are LNHNV and YYDKDF (reference sequence). The J segment lost 4 bases and the V segment lost 0 bases, leaving 3 bases of the junction unmatched. The CDR3 is CATSRDTGGGYGYTF. The CDR3 DNA sequence: TGTGCCACCAGCAGAGATACAGGGGGCGGCTATGGCTACACCTTC. Using reference TRBV15 and TRBJ1-2 for the parts outside the CDR3, the full variable domain is DAMVIQNPRYQVTQFGKPVTLSCSQTLNHNVMYWYQQKSSQAPKLLFHYYDKDFNNEADTPDNFQSRRPNTSFCFLDIRSPGLGDTAMYLCATSRDTGGGYGYTFGSGTRLTVV.

This chain links TRBV5-8 with TRBJ2-3; 10 bases are shared with TRBD2. V was pared by 4 bases and J by 2 bases, with 4 bases of the junction left unmatched. The CDR3 runs to 15 residues. Germline-derived CDR1 and CDR2 are SGHTS and YDEGEE. The CDR3, as DNA: TGTGCCAGCAGCCCAGCGGGGGGGTCCACAGATACGCAGTATTTT. This gives the protein CASSPAGGSTDTQYF. Together with reference TRBV5-8 and TRBJ2-3, the CDR3 gives the full variable domain: EAGVTQSPTHLIKTRGQQATLRCSPISGHTSVYWYQQALGLGLQFLLWYDEGEERNRGNFPPRFSGRQFPNYSSELNVNALELEDSALYLCASSPAGGSTDTQYFGPGTRLTVL.

The rearrangement joins TRBV15 to TRBJ2-1; 10 nucleotides match TRBD2. The CDR3 sequence is 17 residues long. V trimming: 3 bases; J trimming: 7 bases; junction bases outside the gene matches: 12. Germline V lookup: CDR1 LNHNV, CDR2 YYDKDF (reference sequence). The CDR3 DNA reads TGTGCCACCAGCAGGCCCACTAGCGGGGCTGACCCTAATGAGCAGTTCTTC. As protein: CATSRPTSGADPNEQFF.

The rearrangement uses TRBV7-6 and TRBJ1-2; 10 bases match TRBD1. The CDR3 runs to 16 residues. V trimming: 4 bases; J trimming: 8 bases; junction bases outside the gene matches: 13. Germline lookup yields CDR1 SGHVS and CDR2 FNYEAQ. The CDR3 region is CASSSLPGQGREGYTF. For the CDR3, the DNA is TGTGCCAGCAGCTCCCTCCCGGGACAGGGGAGGGAAGGCTACACCTTC.

The rearrangement links TRBV18 to TRBJ1-1; D gene uncertain. CDR3 length: 15 residues. Germline V gives CDR1 KGHSH, CDR2 LQKENI. V lost 3 bases and J lost 1, with 12 bases in between. The CDR3 region is CASSPYSQPNTEAFF. The CDR3 DNA sequence: TGTGCCAGCTCACCCTATTCCCAACCGAACACTGAAGCTTTCTTT.

The chain recombines TRBV15 with TRBJ2-3; D may be TRBD2 (6 bases). The length of the CDR3 is 14 residues. Trimming left V 1 base short and J 4 bases short, with 9 bases between. CDR1 and CDR2 (germline): LNHNV, YYDKDF (reference sequence). Here the CDR3 DNA reads TGTGCCACCAGCAGAGGAACGGGGGCAGATACGCAGTATTTT. Protein sequence: CATSRGTGADTQYF.

The chain couples TRBV25-1 to TRBJ1-6, with D unresolved. CDR1 MGHDK and CDR2 SYGVNS come from the germline V gene. V lost 3 bases and J 0 bases, leaving 3 bases between the germline ends. This CDR3 region has 14 residues. This CDR3 is CASSDSSYNSPLHF. The CDR3 DNA follows: TGTGCCAGCAGTGACAGCTCCTATAATTCACCCCTCCACTTT.

This clone was counted a single time. The chain couples TRBV7-9 to TRBJ2-7, with TRBD2 identical over 12 bases. Trimming took 4 bases from V and 13 from J; bases not matched to a gene: 8. The CDR3 totals 13 residues. CDR1 and CDR2 from the germline V gene are SEHNR and FQNEAQ (reference sequence). The CDR3 DNA follows: TGTGCCAGCAGCTACACTAGCGGGGGGCCCTCCTACTTC. Residues: CASSYTSGGPSYF.

The V and J genes are TRBV6-5 and TRBJ1-3; D is perhaps TRBD1 (5 bases). Germline-derived CDR1 and CDR2 are MNHEY and SVGAGI. The CDR3 sequence is 15 residues long. V dropped 9 bases and J dropped 1 base, with 16 bases sitting between them. The CDR3 protein is CASRFAGTSGNTIYF. The CDR3 DNA reads TGTGCCAGTCGATTCGCCGGGACTTCTGGAAACACCATATATTTT.

Notes on this clone: This specimen includes other DNA sequences encoding the same CDR3. The V and J genes are TRBV5-1 and TRBJ2-3; possible D gene TRBD1, 6 bases. Between the trimmed V and J ends, which lost 4 bases and 0 bases, there was a span of 9 bases. CDR3 size: 14 residues. Germline loops: CDR1 SGHRS, CDR2 YFSETQ. CDR3 in DNA: TGCGCCAGCAGCCTGGACAGAAGCACAGATACGCAGTATTTT. Amino acids: CASSLDRSTDTQYF.

The CDR3 reads CASSHSPPAGFSNYGYTF. Here the CDR3 DNA reads TGTGCCAGCTCACATTCACCTCCAGCCGGGTTTTCTAACTATGGCTACACCTTC. J is TRBJ1-2 and V is TRBV18; D gene ambiguous. The V end lost 4 bases, the J end lost 0 bases, and 21 bases lay between the germline ends. Germline lookup yields CDR1 KGHSH and CDR2 LQKENI. The CDR3 is 18 residues long.

The rearrangement links TRBV2 to TRBJ1-5; possible D gene TRBD1, 6 bases. Germline loops: CDR1 SNHLY, CDR2 FYNNEI. The CDR3 is 16 amino acids. V gave up 4 bases and J gave up 0 bases, with 13 bases separating them. The CDR3 reads CASSGPRGYSNQPQHF. CDR3 sequence (DNA): TGTGCCAGCAGTGGGCCCAGGGGTTATAGCAATCAGCCCCAGCATTTT.

J is TRBJ1-6 and V is TRBV5-4; weak D call: TRBD1 (5 bases). The germline V gene encodes CDR1 SGHNT and CDR2 YYREEE (reference sequence). The CDR3 extends over 19 amino acids. The V end was cut by 7 bases, the J end by 3 bases, with 26 bases between. In DNA, the CDR3 is TGTGCCAGCGAGGCGACCGGGGGGGACCAAGGGAACTATAATTCACCCCTCCACTTT. It codes for CASEATGGDQGNYNSPLHF.

The chain is built from TRBV13 and TRBJ1-1, with 11 bases that match TRBD1. Unmatched junction bases numbered 15, after V lost 5 bases and J lost 1 base. Germline-derived CDR1 and CDR2 are PRHDT and FYEKMQ (reference sequence). This CDR3 is 19 amino acids long. CDR3 residues: CASSPERWTGGAGNTEAFF. The CDR3 coding sequence is TGTGCCAGCAGCCCAGAAAGGTGGACAGGGGGCGCCGGGAACACTGAAGCTTTCTTT.

The chain joins TRBV28 to TRBJ2-3, with 8 bases that match TRBD1. V was clipped by 6 bases and J by 1 base; unmatched bases: 6. Per the germline V gene, CDR1 is MDHEN and CDR2 is SYDVKM. This CDR3 region has 15 residues. The CDR3 DNA is TGTGCCAGCAGCACTCCGGGACAGGGCACAGATACGCAGTATTTT. Its protein product is CASSTPGQGTDTQYF.

The rearrangement links TRBV10-2 to TRBJ2-7; 7 bases align to TRBD1. This CDR3 comprises 15 residues. V was pared by 6 bases and J by 1 base, with 9 bases of the junction left unmatched. Germline V gene data show CDR1 as WSHSY and CDR2 as SAAADI. The CDR3 is CASSPGTEDSYEQYF. In nucleotides, the CDR3 is TGCGCCAGCAGCCCCGGGACAGAAGATTCCTACGAGCAGTACTTC.

The chain employs TRBV18 and TRBJ1-2, with a possible D match to TRBD1 (5 bases). The CDR3 covers 14 residues. Germline CDR1 reads KGHSH; CDR2 reads LQKENI. V was shortened by 3 bases and J by 6 bases, with 14 bases between the two germline ends. The CDR3 here is CASSPQAGNDGYTF. The CDR3, as DNA: TGTGCCAGCTCACCCCAAGCAGGGAACGATGGCTACACCTTC.

As DNA, the CDR3 is TGTGCAAGTCGCTCCCGAGCTGCTCCCTTT. It codes for CASRSRAAPF. The genes are TRBV12-2 and TRBJ1-1. TRBV12-2 is flagged as a pseudogene. The CDR3 extends over 10 amino acids.

The CDR3 here is CATSRERTVNEKLFF. CDR3 nucleotide sequence: TGTGCCACCAGCAGAGAAAGGACAGTTAACGAAAAACTGTTTTTT. This chain uses TRBV15 with TRBJ1-4; tentatively, D is TRBD1 (6 bases). Germline V gene sequence: CDR1 LNHNV, CDR2 YYDKDF (reference sequence). This CDR3 has 15 residues. V shed 0 bases and J shed 8 bases, with 13 bases lying between them.

This chain connects TRBV7-8 to TRBJ1-2, with D hard to call. Germline V CDR1 and CDR2: SGHVS, FQNEAQ. The germline V and J ends were trimmed by 4 bases and 3 bases, with 18 bases remaining between them. The CDR3 spans 16 residues. CDR3: CASSSRDTKVYYGYTF. The DNA for the CDR3 is TGTGCCAGCAGCTCCCGGGATACGAAAGTGTACTATGGCTACACCTTC. Based on the CDR3 plus reference TRBV7-8 and TRBJ1-2, the full variable domain is GAGVSQSPRYKVAKRGQDVALRCDPISGHVSLFWYQQALGQGPEFLTYFQNEAQLDKSGLPSDRFFAERPEGSVSTLKIQRTQQEDSAVYLCASSSRDTKVYYGYTFGSGTRLTVV.